This TCR beta chain was sequenced during a study of T cell responses to AZD1222 COVID-19 vaccine (TCRdb year 2021). Background on the whole study: TCR sequencing was performed for 230 to 250 trial participants, of whom roughly 200 were given two doses of AZD1222 and around 26 were given two doses of MenACWY control vaccine. Enrollment into the trials was organized by age into subgroups of 18-55, 56-69 and 70-plus years, and those subgroups contained approximately 150, 30 and 60 TCR-sequenced participants, respectively.

Remarks on this clone: What this receptor recognizes is not known. Per-base quality was not reported, and no clone a single base away is much larger than it.

Cut back by 1 base and 3 bases, the V and J ends lie 7 bases apart. From cysteine to phenylalanine, the CDR3 is 14 amino acids long. Only the CDR3 DNA stays, 42 bases, in frame from base 1. CDR1 and CDR2 were assigned from the germline V gene as SGHTA and FQGNSA. Study-wide findings and limitations: Spike-specific TCR breadth and depth rose significantly after two AZD1222 doses compared with day 0 and with MenACWY recipients. The whole spike protein was spanned by vaccine-associated CD4 TCRs, and dominant responses were seen in regions 160-218 and 743-854. Because no samples from the day 14 peak response were available, repertoires could be characterized only after the peak T cell response. Reportedly, almost half of the unique spike-specific TCRs recognized epitopes lying outside the regions that are mutated in the B.1.351 and B.1.1.7 variants. In the small 56-69-year group, the increase in depth fell short of significance, most likely because of low power. Conclusions about previously exposed vaccinees are limited, since just six or seven AZD1222 recipients were seropositive for SARS-CoV-2 at baseline. Participants were mostly white British and included more females than males, and it was suggested by the authors that clonal diversity may have been underestimated.

The time point label here, explained by the study, means: about 28 days (+/-7) after the second vaccine dose. AZD1222 recipients given second doses at about 4 weeks or at about 12 weeks were pooled, since spike-specific TCR depth and breadth were not found to differ between the two schedules. Vaccinee samples were obtained from the UK trials COV001 and COV002, which included a single-blind randomized controlled phase 2/3 trial of AZD1222 (ChAdOx1 nCoV-19) in healthy adults. For TCRbeta chain sequencing, PBMC samples were collected from trial participants at day 0 and at day 28 after the second dose. The CDR3 regions of human TCRbeta chains were subjected to immunosequencing. Regarding the original processing steps: TCRs in the repertoires were matched against a reference library of SARS-CoV-2-specific TCRs that had been generated with the MIRA antigen-specificity platform. Breadth was defined as the fraction of unique TCRs that were SARS-CoV-2-associated. Depth was defined as the fraction of total T cells that were SARS-CoV-2-associated. Using the MIRA data, each spike-specific TCR was assigned both to the spike region to which the TCR was reactive and to a CD4 or CD8 class. Log10-transformed breadth and depth values were compared by one-way ANOVA with Sidak's multiple comparisons tests. The table was pulled from immuneACCESS by TCRdb, which kept in-frame rearrangements only. Such tables lose some clones; where checked, under half of the loss comes from unresolved V genes, and the rest has no known cause. From that table come the V and J calls and clone size; the DNA was used to work out D and trimming. The sample profile shows under 200,000 clones; roughly 89% of them were found once. The leading ten clones occupy over 1% of the sample.

This clonotype was sampled from an adult who received the AZD1222 COVID-19 vaccine. The sequence links TRBV7-2 to TRBJ2-1, with the D gene not clear enough to name. The sequenced sample was peripheral blood, obtained 28 days after the second AZD1222 dose. The CDR3 in this case is CASSLGGVYNEQFF. Here is the DNA: TGTGCCAGCAGCTTAGGTGGCGTCTACAATGAGCAGTTCTTC. The CDR3 plus the reference TRBV7-2 and TRBJ2-1 genes for the other parts give the full variable domain: GAGVSQSPSNKVTEKGKDVELRCDPISGHTALYWYRQSLGQGLEFLIYFQGNSAPDKSGLPSDRFSAERTGGSVSTLTIQRTQQEDSAVYLCASSLGGVYNEQFFGPGTRLTVL.